Shown below are 31 T cell receptor beta chains from a single sample sequenced in a study of T-cell reconstitution after alpha-beta-depleted transplantation in children. Library preparation (for TCRbeta) was performed with unique molecular identifiers. TCRdb reanalysed the PCR reads using MiXCR and keeps one entry per CDR3 protein. The sample consists of approximately 400,000 distinct CDR3 sequences, approximately 10% of them appearing once. The source material was PBMCs from the stem cell graft donor, sampled from the stem cell graft. These receptors all come from a human donor who donated a stem cell graft to a child with acute myeloid leukemia.

There are a few counts of this clonotype. The rearrangement joins TRBV6-1 to TRBJ2-7; D is ambiguous. CDR3 length: 15 amino acids. The V end was cut by 1 base, the J end by 3 bases, with 13 bases between. The germline V gene encodes CDR1 MNHNS and CDR2 SASEGT. CDR3 sequence: CASSEGPPKDYEQYV. CDR3 bases: TGTGCCAGCAGTGAAGGCCCACCTAAAGACTACGAGCAGTACGTC.

The gene calls are TRBV9 and TRBJ1-1; D not resolved. The V gene's germline CDR1 is SGDLS and CDR2 YYNGEE. The CDR3 covers 14 residues. V lost 4 bases and J lost 1, with 11 bases in between. CDR3: CASSPPPRNTEAFF. The CDR3 nucleotides read TGTGCCAGCAGCCCCCCCCCGAGGAACACTGAAGCTTTCTTT.

The chain combines TRBV30 with TRBJ1-2, with 12 bases fitting TRBD1. The CDR3 is 14 residues long. The J segment lost 8 bases and the V segment lost 5 bases, leaving 9 bases of the junction unmatched. Per the germline V gene, CDR1 is GTSNPN and CDR2 is SVGIG (reference sequence). For the CDR3, the DNA is TGTGCCTGGGATCCCGGGACAGGGGGCGGCGGCTACACCTTC. Encoded protein: CAWDPGTGGGGYTF.

This clonotype was counted only a few times. The chain links TRBV7-9 to TRBJ2-7; D not certain. V lost 5 bases to trimming and J lost 5 bases, with 10 bases between them. CDR1 is SEHNR, CDR2 FQNEAQ, per germline (reference sequence). CDR3 length equals 12 residues. The CDR3 region has the DNA TGTGCCAGCAGCCCATCGGCTAACGAGCAGTACTTC. Encoded protein: CASSPSANEQYF. Full variable domain (missing parts from reference TRBV7-9 and TRBJ2-7): DTGVSQNPRHKITKRGQNVTFRCDPISEHNRLYWYRQTLGQGPEFLTYFQNEAQLEKSRLLSDRFSAERPKGSFSTLEIQRTEQGDSAMYLCASSPSANEQYFGPGTRLTVT.

CDR3 in DNA: TGTGCCAGCAGTAAGGCAGGGGGCTACGAGCAGTACGTC. Translation: CASSKAGGYEQYV. The V and J genes are TRBV6-6 and TRBJ2-7, with 7 bases fitting TRBD1. CDR3 size: 13 residues. Losses at the gene ends were 5 bases for V and 3 bases for J; bases not matched to a gene: 4. The germline V gene has CDR1 MNHNY and CDR2 SVGAGI (reference sequence).

This clonotype showed up just a few times. The rearrangement links TRBV9 to TRBJ2-3, with TRBD1 identical over 7 bases. The junction had 5 bases not matched to a gene; V was cut back by 2 bases and J by 2 bases. The CDR3 is 15 amino acids. CDR1 and CDR2 from the germline V gene are SGDLS and YYNGEE. The CDR3 reads CASSVGTVDTDTQYF. CDR3 bases: TGTGCCAGCAGCGTCGGGACAGTTGACACAGATACGCAGTATTTT.

The chain links TRBV7-8 to TRBJ2-7; D remains unclear. CDR3 length: 14 amino acids. With 5 bases removed from V and 2 bases from J, the gap between germline ends came to 13 bases. Germline CDR1 reads SGHVS; CDR2 reads FQNEAQ. Here the CDR3 reads CASSPVSITYEQYV. The CDR3 DNA reads as TGTGCCAGCAGCCCGGTCTCAATTACCTACGAGCAGTACGTC.

This clonotype was counted ten times or more. The chain couples TRBV7-2 to TRBJ2-5, with D hard to call. The length of the CDR3 is 13 residues. Per the germline V gene, CDR1 is SGHTA and CDR2 is FQGNSA. Trimming left V 3 bases short and J 2 bases short, with 7 bases between. The CDR3 loop reads CASSFSIQETQYF. The CDR3 nucleotides read TGTGCCAGCAGCTTCTCAATACAAGAGACCCAGTACTTC.

V usage is TRBV12-3 or TRBV12-4 and J usage is TRBJ2-1; TRBD2 agrees at 10 bases. This CDR3 comprises 12 residues. Germline trimming cut 10 bases from V and 7 bases from J; bases unmatched to any gene: 4. The CDR3 protein is CATVAGGNEQFF. The CDR3 DNA follows: TGTGCCACCGTAGCGGGAGGAAATGAGCAGTTCTTC.

This clonotype was picked up many times. The V gene is TRBV20-1, the J gene TRBJ2-1; no definite D call. The CDR3 spans 12 residues. CDR1 and CDR2 from the germline V gene are DFQATT and SNEGSKA (reference sequence). Trimming shortened V by 5 bases and J by 1 base, and 6 bases separated the two germline ends. This chain's CDR3 is CSALPSYNEQFF. As DNA, the CDR3 is TGCAGTGCTTTGCCTTCCTACAATGAGCAGTTCTTC.

The chain is built from TRBV2 and TRBJ1-6, with D unresolved. Germline loops: CDR1 SNHLY, CDR2 FYNNEI. V gave up 6 bases and J gave up 0 bases, with 9 bases separating them. There are 15 residues in the CDR3. CDR3 loop: CASREDSSYNSPLHF. CDR3 DNA sequence: TGTGCCAGCAGGGAGGATAGCTCCTATAATTCACCCCTCCACTTT. Together with reference TRBV2 and TRBJ1-6, the CDR3 gives the full variable domain: EPEVTQTPSHQVTQMGQEVILRCVPISNHLYFYWYRQILGQKVEFLVSFYNNEISEKSEIFDDQFSVERPDGSNFTLKIRSTKLEDSAMYFCASREDSSYNSPLHFGNGTRLTVT.

This rearrangement joins TRBV10-3 to TRBJ2-5, with 13 positions matching TRBD2. The germline V gene encodes CDR1 ENHRY and CDR2 SYGVKD. V shed 2 bases and J 5 bases; nucleotides not matched to a gene: 5. This CDR3 contains 16 residues. The CDR3 sequence: CAISERTSGSGETQYF. The CDR3 DNA follows: TGTGCCATCAGTGAGCGGACTAGCGGGAGCGGTGAGACCCAGTACTTC.

This clonotype was counted a few times. The V and J genes are TRBV10-3 and TRBJ1-5; the D is unclear. Germline V gene data show CDR1 as ENHRY and CDR2 as SYGVKD. This CDR3 spans 14 amino acids. V was shortened by 2 bases and J by 1 base, with 6 bases between the two germline ends. The CDR3 DNA follows: TGTGCCATCAGTGAGGTCGAGAGCAATCAGCCCCAGCATTTT. Encoded protein: CAISEVESNQPQHF.

This clonotype was seen more than once but under ten times. The CDR3 DNA follows: TGTGCCAGCAATAAGGGGTTTTCGGGAAACATTCAGTACTTC. It translates to CASNKGFSGNIQYF. The rearrangement uses TRBV6-2 or TRBV6-3 and TRBJ2-4, with D perhaps matching TRBD1 (5 bases). CDR1 and CDR2 from the germline V gene are MNHEY and SVGEGT. This CDR3 contains 14 residues. Trimming left V 7 bases short and J 6 bases short, with 16 bases between.

This clonotype has more than one count but fewer than ten. The chain joins TRBV29-1 to TRBJ2-7; weak D call: TRBD1 (6 bases). CDR1 and CDR2 from the germline V gene are SQVTM and ANQGSEA. V lost 3 bases and J 3 bases, leaving 12 bases between the germline ends. The length of the CDR3 is 13 residues. The CDR3 loop reads CSVENQGNYEQYF. The CDR3 nucleotides read TGCAGCGTTGAGAACCAGGGGAACTACGAGCAGTACTTC.

This clonotype was seen a handful of times. The chain employs TRBV4-1 and TRBJ1-3, with 7 bases that match TRBD1. The CDR3 is 15 residues long. The V gene end was trimmed by 1 base and the J gene end by 2 bases; junction bases not matched to a gene: 2. Per the germline V gene, CDR1 is MGHRA and CDR2 is YSYEKL. The CDR3 nucleotides read TGCGCCAGCAGCCAAGGTGACAGGGCTGGAAACACCATATATTTT. Translated: CASSQGDRAGNTIYF.

The chain joins TRBV6-4 to TRBJ2-2; perhaps TRBD2 as D (5 bases). V was pared by 6 bases and J by 2 bases, with 10 bases between. In germline, CDR1 is MRHNA, CDR2 SNTAGT. The CDR3 totals 14 residues. The CDR3, as DNA: TGTGCCAGCAGAAGGACTTATAACACCGGGGAGCTGTTTTTT. This gives the protein CASRRTYNTGELFF.

This CDR3 reads CASTQGPGWSSYNEQFF. In DNA form, the CDR3 reads TGTGCCAGCACACAAGGACCGGGGTGGAGCTCCTACAATGAGCAGTTCTTC. The chain has TRBV12-3 or TRBV12-4 and TRBJ2-1; weak D call: TRBD2 (5 bases). The V end lost 7 bases, the J end lost 0 bases, and 19 bases lay between the germline ends. This CDR3 comprises 17 residues.

This clonotype was counted at least ten times. The chain couples TRBV20-1 to TRBJ1-5; 10 nucleotides line up with TRBD1. Germline V gives CDR1 DFQATT, CDR2 SNEGSKA (reference sequence). The CDR3 loop spans 16 amino acids. V lost 1 base and J lost 1; bases outside the gene matches: 4. The CDR3 loop reads CSARGLGQGSNQPQHF. CDR3 nucleotide sequence: TGCAGTGCTAGAGGGTTGGGACAGGGGAGCAATCAGCCCCAGCATTTT.

Ten or more counts support this clonotype. V is TRBV7-8 and J is TRBJ2-2; 10 bases are a match to TRBD2. Germline V gene sequence: CDR1 SGHVS, CDR2 FQNEAQ. V trimming: 2 bases; J trimming: 6 bases; junction bases outside the gene matches: 9. CDR3 length: 17 amino acids. This CDR3 is CASSLMGLAFVAGELFF. In DNA form, the CDR3 reads TGTGCCAGCAGCTTAATGGGACTAGCGTTTGTGGCCGGGGAGCTGTTTTTT.

There are a few counts of this clonotype. The chain employs TRBV10-2 and TRBJ2-7; 9 bases are shared with TRBD2. The V and J ends lost 6 bases and 5 bases, in that order; junction bases with no gene match: 8. Germline V gives CDR1 WSHSY, CDR2 SAAADI. This CDR3 is 14 amino acids long. This CDR3 reads CASRRTSVGHEQYF. The CDR3 DNA follows: TGCGCCAGCAGGCGGACTAGCGTAGGCCACGAGCAGTACTTC.

V usage is TRBV6-1 and J usage is TRBJ2-1, with TRBD1 matching over 10 bases. Germline CDR1 is MNHNS and CDR2 is SASEGT. V lost 1 base to trimming and J lost 6 bases; unmatched junction nucleotides: 9. This CDR3 is built from 17 residues. CDR3 sequence: CASSEVFWDRGFNEQFF. The DNA for the CDR3 is TGTGCCAGCAGTGAAGTCTTCTGGGACAGGGGATTCAATGAGCAGTTCTTC.

This clonotype was seen repeatedly, ten times or more. This rearrangement joins TRBV6-1 to TRBJ2-5; unclear D gene. This CDR3 region has 14 residues. The V end was cut by 4 bases, the J end by 2 bases, with 11 bases between. In germline, CDR1 is MNHNS, CDR2 SASEGT. CDR3 protein: CASSGRTTQETQYF. The DNA of the CDR3 is TGTGCCAGCAGTGGCAGAACTACTCAAGAGACCCAGTACTTC.

This clonotype was counted at least ten times. V gene TRBV6-2 or TRBV6-3 combines with J gene TRBJ2-5, with unresolved D. CDR1 is MNHEY, CDR2 SVGEGT, per germline. The CDR3 length is 12 residues. Trimming removed 5 bases from V and 0 bases from J, with 4 bases in between. The CDR3 loop is CASSQYQETQYF. The CDR3 coding sequence is TGTGCCAGCAGTCAGTACCAAGAGACCCAGTACTTC.

This chain links TRBV15 with TRBJ2-7; TRBD1 might be the D (7 bases). Germline lookup yields CDR1 LNHNV and CDR2 YYDKDF (reference sequence). The V gene lost 6 bases and the J gene lost 6 bases, with 24 bases spanning the gap. The CDR3 consists of 16 residues. The CDR3 reads CATSRSRGDPLGEQYF. The CDR3 nucleotides are TGTGCCACCAGTAGAAGCAGGGGGGACCCTTTGGGCGAGCAGTACTTC.

This clonotype was observed a handful of times. This chain's CDR3 is CASSLGPEQETQYF. The CDR3 DNA is TGTGCCAGCAGCTTAGGGCCGGAACAAGAGACCCAGTACTTC. The chain is built from TRBV11-2 and TRBJ2-5; D call uncertain. Germline lookup yields CDR1 SGHAT and CDR2 FQNNGV. V was cut by 1 base and J by 2 bases, with 8 bases left in between. The CDR3 extends over 14 amino acids.

V is TRBV29-1 and J is TRBJ2-7, with 7 nucleotides matching TRBD1. Germline V gives CDR1 SQVTM, CDR2 ANQGSEA. There are 11 residues in the CDR3. The CDR3, as DNA: TGCAGTTGGGACAGCTCCTACGAGCAGTACTTC. It specifies CSWDSSYEQYF.

The chain joins TRBV20-1 to TRBJ2-7; 9 bases match TRBD2. This CDR3 has 16 residues. Germline V gene lookup returns CDR1 DFQATT and CDR2 SNEGSKA (reference sequence). The ends lost 2 bases at V and 1 base at J; junction bases unmatched: 9. DNA of the CDR3: TGCAGTGCTAGATGGGGCGGGAGGGCCGAATCCTACGAGCAGTACTTC. Translation: CSARWGGRAESYEQYF.

This clonotype was seen more than once but under ten times. V is TRBV6-2 or TRBV6-3 and J is TRBJ1-1; unclear D gene. CDR1 MNHEY and CDR2 SVGEGT come from the germline V gene. The CDR3 consists of 17 residues. V dropped 5 bases and J dropped 1 base, with 20 bases sitting between them. CDR3 loop: CASSPTPGKPKNTEAFF. In nucleotides, the CDR3 is TGTGCCAGCAGTCCTACCCCGGGAAAGCCGAAGAACACTGAAGCTTTCTTT.

This clonotype was counted a few times. The V and J genes are TRBV27 and TRBJ2-3; 11 bases are a match to TRBD2. Per germline, CDR1 MNHEY and CDR2 SMNVEV (reference sequence). Trimming at V came to 4 bases and at J to 5 bases, leaving 5 bases not matched to a gene. The CDR3 consists of 15 residues. CDR3 DNA: TGTGCCAGCAGTTACCGACTAGCGGGACTAGATACGCAGTATTTT. Amino acid sequence: CASSYRLAGLDTQYF.

V usage is TRBV6-5 and J usage is TRBJ1-2; D gene uncertain. Germline lookup yields CDR1 MNHEY and CDR2 SVGAGI. CDR3 length: 13 amino acids. The V end lost 0 bases, the J end lost 8 bases, and 10 bases lay between the germline ends. The CDR3 loop reads CASSYSGYKGYTF. As DNA, the CDR3 is TGTGCCAGCAGTTACTCGGGGTATAAAGGCTACACCTTC.